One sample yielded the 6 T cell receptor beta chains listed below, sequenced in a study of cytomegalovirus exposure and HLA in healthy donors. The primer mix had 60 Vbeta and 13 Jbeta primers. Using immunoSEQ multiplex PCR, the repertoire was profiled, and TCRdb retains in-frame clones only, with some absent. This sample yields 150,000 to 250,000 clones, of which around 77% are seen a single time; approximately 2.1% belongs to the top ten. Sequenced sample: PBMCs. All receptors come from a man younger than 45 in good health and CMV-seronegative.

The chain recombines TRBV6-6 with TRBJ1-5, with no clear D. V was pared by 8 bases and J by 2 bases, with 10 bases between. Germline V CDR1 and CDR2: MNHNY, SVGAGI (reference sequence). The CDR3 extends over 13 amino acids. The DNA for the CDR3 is TGTGCCAGCGGAGGGCAAGGCAATCAGCCCCAGCATTTT. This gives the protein CASGGQGNQPQHF.

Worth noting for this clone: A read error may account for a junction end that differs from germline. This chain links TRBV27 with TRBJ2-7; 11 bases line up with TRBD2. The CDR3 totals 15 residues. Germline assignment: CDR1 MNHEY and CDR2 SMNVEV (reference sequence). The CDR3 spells CASSVSLAGAYEQYF. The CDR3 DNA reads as TGTGCCAGCAGTGTATCACTAGCGGGAGCCTACGAGCAGTACTTC.

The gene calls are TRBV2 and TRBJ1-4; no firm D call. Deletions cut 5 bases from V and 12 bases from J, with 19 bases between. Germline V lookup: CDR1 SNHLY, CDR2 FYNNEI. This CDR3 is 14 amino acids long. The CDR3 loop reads CASSSHSAGGELFF. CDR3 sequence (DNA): TGTGCCAGCAGTAGCCACAGCGCTGGCGGGGAACTGTTTTTT.

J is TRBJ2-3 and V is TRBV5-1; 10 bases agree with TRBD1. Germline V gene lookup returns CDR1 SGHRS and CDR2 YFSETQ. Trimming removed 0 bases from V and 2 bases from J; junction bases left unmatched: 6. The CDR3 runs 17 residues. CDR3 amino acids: CASSLDGRQGATDTQYF. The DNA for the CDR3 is TGCGCCAGCAGCTTGGACGGAAGACAGGGGGCCACAGATACGCAGTATTTT.

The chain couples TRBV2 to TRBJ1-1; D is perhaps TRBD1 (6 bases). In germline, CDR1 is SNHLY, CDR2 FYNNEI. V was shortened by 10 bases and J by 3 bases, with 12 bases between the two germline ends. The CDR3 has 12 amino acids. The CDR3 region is CAKTGMDTEAFF. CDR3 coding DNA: TGTGCCAAAACAGGGATGGACACTGAAGCTTTCTTT.

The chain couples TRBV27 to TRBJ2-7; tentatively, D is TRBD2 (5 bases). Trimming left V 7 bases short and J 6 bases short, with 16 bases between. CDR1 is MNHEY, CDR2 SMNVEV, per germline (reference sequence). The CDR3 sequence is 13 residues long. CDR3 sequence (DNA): TGTGCCAGCACCTCGGGGATCAAAAGCGAGCAGTACTTC. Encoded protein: CASTSGIKSEQYF.